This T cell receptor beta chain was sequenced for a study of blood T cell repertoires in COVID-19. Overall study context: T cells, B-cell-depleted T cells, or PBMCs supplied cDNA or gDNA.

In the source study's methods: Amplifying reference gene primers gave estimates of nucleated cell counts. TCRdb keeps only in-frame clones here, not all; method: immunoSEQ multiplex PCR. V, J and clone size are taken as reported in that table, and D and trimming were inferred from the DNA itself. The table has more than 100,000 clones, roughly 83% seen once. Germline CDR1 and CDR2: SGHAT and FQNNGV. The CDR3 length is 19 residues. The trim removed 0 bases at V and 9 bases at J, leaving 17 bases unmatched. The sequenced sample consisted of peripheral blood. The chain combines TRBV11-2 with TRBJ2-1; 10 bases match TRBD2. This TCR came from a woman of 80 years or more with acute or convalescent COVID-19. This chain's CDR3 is CASSLEVLSGGRRRGEQFF. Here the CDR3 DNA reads TGTGCCAGCAGCTTAGAGGTCCTTAGCGGGGGGCGCCGCAGGGGTGAGCAGTTCTTC.